Below, 21 T cell receptor beta chains from the same sample are listed, as sequenced in a study of control samples from healthy donors and cancer patients. TCRdb's table, derived via immunoSEQ multiplex PCR, lists solely in-frame clones and lacks some. The data contain roughly 150,000 clones, 80% to 95% of them singletons. The sequenced sample consisted of blood. The origin of the receptors is a woman between 25 and 40 years old in good health.

The chain joins TRBV4-1 to TRBJ1-2; 8 bases agree with TRBD1. Germline trimming cut 4 bases from V and 12 bases from J; bases unmatched to any gene: 19. This CDR3 comprises 16 residues. The germline V gene has CDR1 MGHRA and CDR2 YSYEKL. The CDR3 DNA reads TGCGCCAGCAGCCCGGGACAGGAGGATCTAAGCGGAGGTCACACCTTC. Encoded protein: CASSPGQEDLSGGHTF.

The chain has TRBV14 and TRBJ2-4; D is possibly TRBD2 (6 bases). With 0 bases removed from V and 4 bases from J, the gap between germline ends came to 13 bases. This CDR3 has 16 residues. Germline V lookup: CDR1 SGHDN, CDR2 FVKESK. CDR3 DNA sequence: TGTGCCAGCAGCCAAGAGAACGGGAGTGGGAAAAACATTCAGTACTTC. Translating it yields CASSQENGSGKNIQYF.

The genes are TRBV6-5 and TRBJ2-2; 10 nucleotides align to TRBD2. V was pared by 10 bases and J by 4 bases, with 6 bases of the junction left unmatched. The CDR3 contains 14 residues. Germline CDR1 reads MNHEY; CDR2 reads SVGAGI. This CDR3 reads CATSQREGTGELFF. In DNA form, the CDR3 reads TGTGCCACCTCTCAGCGGGAGGGCACCGGGGAGCTGTTTTTT.

The chain carries TRBV29-1 and TRBJ2-1; 7 positions match TRBD2. J lost 2 bases, V lost 0 bases, and 4 bases had no gene match. This CDR3 contains 15 residues. CDR1 is SQVTM, CDR2 ANQGSEA, per germline. The CDR3 loop is CSVEDAGLPYNEQFF. CDR3 nucleotides: TGCAGCGTTGAAGACGCGGGACTACCCTACAATGAGCAGTTCTTC.

This CDR3 is CAILGQGNGEQYF. CDR3 DNA: TGTGCCATCTTGGGACAGGGGAATGGCGAGCAGTACTTC. The chain links TRBV10-3 to TRBJ2-7, with 10 bases lining up with TRBD1. CDR1 and CDR2 from the germline V gene are ENHRY and SYGVKD. The length of the CDR3 is 13 residues. After removal of 8 bases from V and 6 bases from J, the junction contained 7 bases not matched to a gene.

The genes are TRBV3-1 (or the pseudogene TRBV3-2) and TRBJ1-1; TRBD1 might be the D (5 bases). The CDR3 runs to 11 residues. Germline V lookup: CDR1 LGHDT, CDR2 YNNKEL (reference sequence). Trimming pared 4 bases from V and 10 bases from J, leaving 10 bases between. CDR3 in DNA: TGTGCCAGCAGCCGGTATAGGGGAGCTTTCTTT. It translates to CASSRYRGAFF.

The J gene is TRBJ2-5, the V gene TRBV4-3; 12 bases map to TRBD2. The CDR3 totals 17 residues. Germline assignment: CDR1 LGHNA and CDR2 YSLEER. The J segment lost 5 bases and the V segment lost 0 bases, leaving 7 bases of the junction unmatched. CDR3 sequence: CASSQDNLAGGGETQYF. Here the CDR3 DNA reads TGCGCCAGCAGCCAAGATAACCTAGCGGGAGGGGGGGAGACCCAGTACTTC.

The chain couples TRBV5-1 to TRBJ2-3; D is unclear. CDR1 is SGHRS and CDR2 is YFSETQ in the germline V gene. V was cut by 10 bases and J by 2 bases, with 5 bases left in between. The CDR3 sequence is 10 residues long. CDR3 bases: TGCGCCCATGACACAGATACGCAGTATTTT. It encodes CAHDTDTQYF.

This sequence joins TRBV12-3 or TRBV12-4 and TRBJ2-7, with a tentative D call TRBD1 (6 bases). The V end lost 2 bases, the J end lost 5 bases, and 10 bases lay between the germline ends. The CDR3 runs to 13 residues. This chain's CDR3 is CASSLMQGNEQYF. Written as DNA, the CDR3 is TGTGCCAGCAGTTTAATGCAGGGGAACGAGCAGTACTTC.

The V call is TRBV7-9, the J call TRBJ1-2, with D perhaps TRBD1 (5 bases). The CDR3 contains 16 residues. The ends were cut back, 4 bases at V and 6 bases at J, with 21 bases in the middle. In germline, CDR1 is SEHNR, CDR2 FQNEAQ (reference sequence). This CDR3 is CASSSPPGRDLHGYTF. In DNA form, the CDR3 reads TGTGCCAGCAGCTCGCCCCCAGGGCGGGATTTACATGGCTACACCTTC.

This rearrangement joins TRBV5-1 to TRBJ1-6, with D tentatively TRBD1 (6 bases). CDR1 and CDR2 from the germline V gene are SGHRS and YFSETQ. Trimming took off 4 bases at V and 4 bases at J, with 12 bases between the two ends. The CDR3 extends over 15 amino acids. The chain's CDR3 is CASSLLDSYNSPLHF. The DNA for the CDR3 is TGCGCCAGCAGCCTCCTGGACAGTTATAATTCACCCCTCCACTTT.

The CDR3 DNA reads TGTGCCAGCTCATCCCAGGGGATCCAAGAGACCCAGTACTTC. This codes for CASSSQGIQETQYF. The V and J genes are TRBV18 and TRBJ2-5; possible D gene TRBD1, 6 bases. There are 14 residues in the CDR3. Per the germline V gene, CDR1 is KGHSH and CDR2 is LQKENI. V was trimmed by 5 bases and J by 1 base, leaving 11 bases between them.

This chain links TRBV6-1 with TRBJ2-7, with D unresolved. The CDR3 runs to 14 residues. Germline lookup yields CDR1 MNHNS and CDR2 SASEGT. The V gene lost 1 base and the J gene lost 0 bases, with 7 bases spanning the gap. The CDR3 DNA reads as TGTGCCAGCAGTGAAGGGACGGCCTCCTACGAGCAGTACTTC. As protein: CASSEGTASYEQYF.

This chain connects TRBV18 to TRBJ2-3; 11 nucleotides agree with TRBD2. V lost 3 bases and J lost 1; bases outside the gene matches: 0. Germline V gene data show CDR1 as KGHSH and CDR2 as LQKENI. CDR3 length equals 15 residues. The CDR3 DNA is TGTGCCAGCTCACCGACTAGCGGGGGCACAGATACGCAGTATTTT. Its protein product is CASSPTSGGTDTQYF.

The genes are TRBV28 and TRBJ2-7; 9 nucleotides match TRBD2. The germline gives CDR1 MDHEN, CDR2 SYDVKM. V lost 7 bases and J lost 3; bases outside the gene matches: 7. The CDR3 covers 14 residues. CDR3 loop: CASTLAGVDYEQYF. In DNA form, the CDR3 reads TGTGCCAGCACCTTAGCGGGAGTGGACTACGAGCAGTACTTC. Full variable domain (remainder filled in from reference TRBV28 and TRBJ2-7): DVKVTQSSRYLVKRTGEKVFLECVQDMDHENMFWYRQDPGLGLRLIYFSYDVKMKEKGDIPEGYSVSREKKERFSLILESASTNQTSMYLCASTLAGVDYEQYFGPGTRLTVT.

The chain uses TRBV7-9 and TRBJ2-5; TRBD2 matches 9 bases. The V gene's germline CDR1 is SEHNR and CDR2 FQNEAQ (reference sequence). After removal of 4 bases from V and 0 bases from J, the junction contained 6 bases not matched to a gene. This CDR3 is 16 amino acids long. The chain's CDR3 is CASSSHWTSDQETQYF. For the CDR3, the DNA is TGTGCCAGCAGCTCACATTGGACTAGCGACCAAGAGACCCAGTACTTC. Drawing the rest from reference TRBV7-9 and TRBJ2-5, the complete variable domain is DTGVSQNPRHKITKRGQNVTFRCDPISEHNRLYWYRQTLGQGPEFLTYFQNEAQLEKSRLLSDRFSAERPKGSFSTLEIQRTEQGDSAMYLCASSSHWTSDQETQYFGPGTRLLVL.

The chain carries TRBV6-5 and TRBJ2-5; 9 bases are shared with TRBD2. From germline, CDR1 is MNHEY and CDR2 SVGAGI. Trimming cost V 0 bases and J 1 base; bases outside gene matches: 3. The CDR3 consists of 16 residues. The DNA for the CDR3 is TGTGCCAGCAGTTACTCGACTAGCGGAGCCCAAGAGACCCAGTACTTC. Amino acids: CASSYSTSGAQETQYF.

The rearrangement joins TRBV9 to TRBJ1-1, with 12 bases matching TRBD1. J gave up 4 bases and V 6 bases, and 22 bases lay outside the gene matches. CDR1 is SGDLS, CDR2 YYNGEE, per germline. The CDR3 loop spans 20 amino acids. CDR3 protein: CASTLKIGGDRGHPLTEAFF. CDR3 DNA sequence: TGTGCCAGCACCTTAAAGATCGGCGGGGACAGGGGGCACCCTCTCACTGAAGCTTTCTTT.

The V gene is TRBV14, the J gene TRBJ2-5, with D maybe TRBD1 (5 bases). Germline CDR1 reads SGHDN; CDR2 reads FVKESK. This CDR3 has 14 amino acids. With 4 bases removed from V and 4 bases from J, the gap between germline ends came to 13 bases. The CDR3 DNA sequence: TGTGCCAGCAGCCGGAATTGGGGCGCAGAGACCCAGTACTTC. This encodes CASSRNWGAETQYF. The full variable domain, completed using reference TRBV14 and TRBJ2-5, is EAGVTQFPSHSVIEKGQTVTLRCDPISGHDNLYWYRRVMGKEIKFLLHFVKESKQDESGMPNNRFLAERTGGTYSTLKVQPAELEDSGVYFCASSRNWGAETQYFGPGTRLLVL.

This clone was observed a single time. The chain is built from TRBV15 and TRBJ1-6; TRBD1 aligns across 9 bases. The CDR3 length is 16 residues. The germline V gene encodes CDR1 LNHNV and CDR2 YYDKDF (reference sequence). V was pared by 1 base and J by 7 bases, with 5 bases of the junction left unmatched. The CDR3: CATSRGRTGANSPLHF. The CDR3 nucleotides are TGTGCCACCAGCAGAGGACGGACAGGGGCCAATTCACCCCTCCACTTT.

This clone was seen only once. V and J are TRBV27 and TRBJ2-2; D gene ambiguous. The CDR3 is 16 residues long. Trimming stripped 3 bases from V and 4 bases from J, with 15 bases between. CDR1 is MNHEY and CDR2 is SMNVEV in the germline V gene (reference sequence). The CDR3, as DNA: TGTGCCAGCAGTTTGTTGGACGCACGCGGCACCGGGGAGCTGTTTTTT. Translating gives CASSLLDARGTGELFF.